Shown below are 20 T cell receptor beta chains from a single sample sequenced in a study of T cells after yellow fever vaccination. Each CDR3 protein gets one entry after TCRdb re-called the 5' RACE reads with MiXCR. This sample has 300,000 to 350,000 distinct CDR3 sequences; about 10% occur once, and the top ten carry about 3.5%. Sequenced material: CD4+ T cells sorted from PBMCs, taken 45 days after the yellow fever booster vaccination. The origin of the receptors is a man in his late teens or twenties who received the YFV17D yellow fever vaccine.

This clonotype was observed a few times. The rearrangement uses TRBV7-9 and TRBJ1-5; 11 bases align to TRBD1. The CDR3 totals 17 residues. Germline lookup yields CDR1 SEHNR and CDR2 FQNEAQ (reference sequence). The ends lost 3 bases at V and 0 bases at J; junction bases unmatched: 4. CDR3 amino acids: CASSLGTGGISNQPQHF. The CDR3 DNA reads as TGTGCCAGCAGCTTGGGGACAGGGGGGATTAGCAATCAGCCCCAGCATTTT.

This clonotype has ten or more counts. The rearrangement uses TRBV7-2 and TRBJ2-7; D gene ambiguous. V was cut by 1 base and J by 7 bases, with 14 bases left in between. The CDR3 length is 14 residues. Germline values: CDR1 SGHTA, CDR2 FQGNSA. CDR3 sequence reads: CASSLGAGPWEQYV. CDR3 DNA: TGTGCCAGCAGCTTAGGGGCAGGTCCTTGGGAGCAGTACGTC.

This clonotype has just a few counts. The chain couples TRBV7-2 to TRBJ2-7; tentatively, D is TRBD1 or TRBD2 (5 bases each). This CDR3 is built from 13 residues. Germline V gene data show CDR1 as SGHTA and CDR2 as FQGNSA. V lost 5 bases to trimming and J lost 7 bases, with 15 bases between them. CDR3 protein: CASSTGPLLEQYV. The CDR3 region has the DNA TGTGCCAGCAGCACGGGACCGCTCCTGGAGCAGTACGTC.

Ten or more counts support this clonotype. V is TRBV7-9 and J is TRBJ2-1, with D perhaps matching TRBD1 (5 bases). The germline CDR1 and CDR2 sequences are SEHNR and FQNEAQ (reference sequence). The CDR3 has 15 residues. Between the trimmed V and J ends, which lost 7 bases and 10 bases, there was a span of 23 bases. The CDR3 nucleotides are TGTGCCAGCAACCCAGGACAAGCATACGCTAGGGAGCAGTTCTTC. Residues: CASNPGQAYAREQFF.

This clonotype was observed once. The chain employs TRBV20-1 and TRBJ1-2; D might be TRBD1 (6 bases). The germline V and J ends were trimmed by 5 bases and 4 bases, with 17 bases remaining between them. CDR1 and CDR2 from the germline V gene are DFQATT and SNEGSKA (reference sequence). The CDR3 spans 14 residues. CDR3 in DNA: TGCAGTGCTCCCCGGGCAGGGGCTACCTATGGCTACACCTTC. It codes for CSAPRAGATYGYTF.

V and J are TRBV9 and TRBJ1-2, with a weak D call TRBD1 (5 bases). V lost 0 bases and J 3 bases, leaving 15 bases between the germline ends. Germline V gene sequence: CDR1 SGDLS, CDR2 YYNGEE. There are 16 residues in the CDR3. CDR3 sequence reads: CASSVAKTGGDYGYTF. CDR3 nucleotides: TGTGCCAGCAGCGTAGCTAAGACCGGGGGGGACTATGGCTACACCTTC.

This clonotype was seen only a few times. The V gene is TRBV5-1, the J gene TRBJ1-1; D ambiguous. The CDR3 has 15 residues. CDR1 is SGHRS and CDR2 is YFSETQ in the germline V gene. Trimming shortened V by 0 bases and J by 0 bases, and 9 bases separated the two germline ends. DNA of the CDR3: TGCGCCAGCAGCTTGGAGGGTATAATGAACACTGAAGCTTTCTTT. Protein: CASSLEGIMNTEAFF.

The chain joins TRBV7-9 to TRBJ1-1, with a tentative D call TRBD1 (6 bases). Germline CDR1 and CDR2: SEHNR and FQNEAQ (reference sequence). Trimming took 6 bases from V and 7 from J, leaving 18 bases between them. This CDR3 comprises 14 residues. CDR3 region: CASSPRGDPVEAFF. In nucleotides, the CDR3 is TGTGCCAGCAGTCCGAGGGGGGACCCTGTTGAAGCTTTCTTT.

This clonotype was counted between two and nine times. V gene TRBV6-5 combines with J gene TRBJ2-7; D may be TRBD1 or TRBD2 (5 bases each). The CDR3 has 14 residues. Between the trimmed V and J ends, which lost 7 bases and 5 bases, there was a span of 18 bases. CDR1 and CDR2 from the germline V gene are MNHEY and SVGAGI. CDR3 DNA sequence: TGTGCCAGCACCTTACGGTCTGGGGACCACGAGCAGTACTTC. Its protein is CASTLRSGDHEQYF.

The chain has TRBV5-8 and TRBJ2-7; the match to TRBD1 covers 12 bases. V dropped 3 bases and J dropped 6; count of bases not matched to a gene: 4. The CDR3 is made up of 14 amino acids. The germline CDR1 and CDR2 sequences are SGHTS and YDEGEE. This CDR3 is CASSSGQGALEQYF. CDR3 in DNA: TGTGCCAGCAGCTCGGGACAGGGGGCTCTCGAGCAGTACTTC.

The rearrangement joins TRBV20-1 to TRBJ2-3; D might be TRBD1 (6 bases). With 5 bases removed from V and 4 bases from J, the gap between germline ends came to 16 bases. CDR3 length: 14 residues. CDR1 DFQATT and CDR2 SNEGSKA come from the germline V gene (reference sequence). CDR3 coding DNA: TGCAGTGCTGGCCGGAGCAGGGGACCAGATACGCAGTATTTT. Protein: CSAGRSRGPDTQYF.

This clonotype occurred many times. The rearrangement uses TRBV2 and TRBJ2-3; D may be TRBD1 (5 bases). The V gene's germline CDR1 is SNHLY and CDR2 FYNNEI. Trimming cost V 6 bases and J 1 base, with 8 bases left between them. The CDR3 totals 13 residues. CDR3 DNA sequence: TGTGCCAGCAGCGACAGACGCACAGATACGCAGTATTTT. It encodes CASSDRRTDTQYF.

This chain connects TRBV20-1 to TRBJ2-3, with D perhaps TRBD1 or TRBD2 (5 bases each). CDR3 size: 12 residues. V was shortened by 1 base and J by 6 bases, with 8 bases between the two germline ends. CDR1 and CDR2 (germline): DFQATT, SNEGSKA (reference sequence). The CDR3: CSARGGGDTQYF. The CDR3 nucleotides read TGCAGTGCTAGAGGTGGGGGTGATACGCAGTATTTT.

This clonotype turned up a few times. This chain links TRBV7-2 with TRBJ1-3; D call uncertain. Germline assignment: CDR1 SGHTA and CDR2 FQGNSA. This CDR3 has 14 residues. The V gene lost 5 bases and the J gene lost 0 bases, with 8 bases spanning the gap. CDR3 sequence reads: CASSPFGSGNTIYF. CDR3 in DNA: TGTGCCAGCAGCCCATTCGGCTCTGGAAACACCATATATTTT.

V usage is TRBV7-3 and J usage is TRBJ2-2; D not certain. The germline CDR1 and CDR2 sequences are SGHTA and FQGTGA. The CDR3 has 13 amino acids. Between the trimmed V and J ends, which lost 3 bases and 3 bases, there was a span of 5 bases. The CDR3 here is CASSFTDTGELFF. In DNA form, the CDR3 reads TGTGCCAGCAGCTTTACGGACACCGGGGAGCTGTTTTTT.

In its sample, this clonotype was seen a few times. The chain couples TRBV5-4 to TRBJ1-2; no reliable D call. The V end lost 7 bases, the J end lost 8 bases, and 18 bases lay between the germline ends. The CDR3 is 13 residues long. Per the germline V gene, CDR1 is SGHNT and CDR2 is YYREEE (reference sequence). CDR3 region: CASRPSGWGGYTF. For the CDR3, the DNA is TGTGCCAGCCGCCCGAGTGGATGGGGAGGCTACACCTTC.

In this sample, this clonotype turned up many times. This chain links TRBV4-1 with TRBJ1-5; D is uncertain. CDR3 length equals 15 residues. Germline V gene data show CDR1 as MGHRA and CDR2 as YSYEKL. Deletions cut 4 bases from V and 1 base from J, with 11 bases between. The CDR3 here is CASSRPDGSNQPQHF. The CDR3 nucleotides are TGCGCCAGCAGCCGCCCGGACGGAAGCAATCAGCCCCAGCATTTT.

This clonotype was seen at least ten times. The genes are TRBV5-1 and TRBJ2-4, with 8 bases fitting TRBD1. The CDR3 consists of 14 residues. With V trimmed by 4 bases and J by 3 bases, 3 bases remained unmatched. Germline CDR1 SGHRS, CDR2 YFSETQ. The DNA for the CDR3 is TGCGCCAGCAGCGAAGGGACAGGCAAAAACATTCAGTACTTC. Amino acids: CASSEGTGKNIQYF.

This clonotype was found a few times. The chain joins TRBV6-2 or TRBV6-3 to TRBJ2-7, with unresolved D. Looked up from germline, CDR1 is MNHEY and CDR2 is SVGEGT. The length of the CDR3 is 14 residues. V was cut by 6 bases and J by 5 bases, with 17 bases left in between. The CDR3 DNA follows: TGTGCCAGCAGGACGGTCACCAACCGGGACGAGCAGTACGTC. This codes for CASRTVTNRDEQYV.

The chain carries TRBV15 and TRBJ2-1; 9 bases agree with TRBD1. Per germline, CDR1 LNHNV and CDR2 YYDKDF (reference sequence). After removal of 0 bases from V and 10 bases from J, the junction contained 10 bases not matched to a gene. The CDR3 extends over 16 amino acids. The CDR3 DNA is TGTGCCACCAGCAGAGACCGGCAAAGGACAGGGGTAGAGCAGTTCTTC. Its protein product is CATSRDRQRTGVEQFF.